The 5 T cell receptor beta chains reported below all come from one sample, sequenced in a study of identical twins. TCRdb called the 5' RACE reads again in MiXCR, with one record for every CDR3 protein. The sample yields about 520,000 distinct CDR3 sequences, less than 25% seen once. These data were also reused for a study on T cells expressing NK-cell markers.

The sample was CD4+ T cells sorted from blood. Receptors originate from a woman between 18 and 29 years old in good health.

This clonotype was counted between two and nine times. J is TRBJ1-5 and V is TRBV7-9; no definite D call. Germline V gives CDR1 SEHNR, CDR2 FQNEAQ (reference sequence). The CDR3 length is 14 residues. Trimming took 0 bases from V and 3 from J, leaving 6 bases between them. The CDR3 loop reads CASSLAVDNQPQHF. Written as DNA, the CDR3 is TGTGCCAGCAGCTTAGCGGTAGACAATCAGCCCCAGCATTTT.

This clonotype has a handful of counts. The chain joins TRBV20-1 to TRBJ2-2, with unresolved D. The V end lost 4 bases, the J end lost 0 bases, and 9 bases lay between the germline ends. Germline V gene lookup returns CDR1 DFQATT and CDR2 SNEGSKA (reference sequence). This CDR3 has 14 residues. Written as DNA, the CDR3 is TGCAGTGCTATGGGTCGCGCGAACACCGGGGAGCTGTTTTTT. Its translation: CSAMGRANTGELFF.

This clonotype was seen a few times. The chain employs TRBV24-1 and TRBJ1-1; D is ambiguous. V lost 3 bases to trimming and J lost 11 bases, with 9 bases between them. The CDR3 extends over 11 amino acids. Germline-derived CDR1 and CDR2 are KGHDR and SFDVKD. The CDR3 DNA reads TGTGCCACCAGTGATGGGGTGTCGGCTTTCTTT. The encoded protein is CATSDGVSAFF.

A word on this clonotype: Germline is not matched at one junction end, which may reflect a read error. The chain employs TRBV7-7 and TRBJ2-1; perhaps D is TRBD1 or TRBD2 (6 bases each). The CDR3 spans 15 residues. Germline values: CDR1 SSHAT, CDR2 FNYEAQ (reference sequence). The chain's CDR3 is CASSDIRGAGNEQFF. CDR3 bases: TGTGCTAGCAGCGATATTAGGGGGGCCGGGAATGAGCAGTTCTTC.

This clonotype was observed a few times. The chain employs TRBV7-8 and TRBJ2-7; 8 bases map to TRBD2. The V gene end was trimmed by 5 bases and the J gene end by 6 bases; junction bases not matched to a gene: 15. In germline, CDR1 is SGHVS, CDR2 FQNEAQ. The CDR3 is 16 amino acids. The CDR3 DNA sequence: TGTGCCAGCAGCCCACGGGGGGGTGGGACCTCCGGCGAGCAGTACTTC. The encoded protein is CASSPRGGGTSGEQYF.